This TCR beta chain emerged from a study of beta chain features in type 1 diabetes. Study results and limitations: Among all four CD4+ subsets, Type 1 diabetes patients had TCRB CDR3s that were moderately but significantly shorter.

A few counts support this clone. Its antigen is as yet unknown. TCRB transcripts that were expressed got sequenced, as all of the isolated RNA had been reverse transcribed. The assay was immunoSEQ multiplex PCR, and TCRdb's table has in-frame clones only and misses some. The table lists 300,000 or so clones, more than 13% of them singletons. CDR3 length: 15 amino acids. Per the germline V gene, CDR1 is SGHTA and CDR2 is FQGNSA. V lost 4 bases and J lost 0, with 10 bases in between. The chain employs TRBV7-2 and TRBJ2-1, with D possibly matching TRBD2 (6 bases). The receptor comes from a man between 25 and 39 years old with type 1 diabetes. Sequenced material: naive CD4+ T cells from blood. DNA for the CDR3: TGTGCCAGCAGCTATGGGGGGAGCTCCTACAATGAGCAGTTCTTC. Translating it yields CASSYGGSSYNEQFF.